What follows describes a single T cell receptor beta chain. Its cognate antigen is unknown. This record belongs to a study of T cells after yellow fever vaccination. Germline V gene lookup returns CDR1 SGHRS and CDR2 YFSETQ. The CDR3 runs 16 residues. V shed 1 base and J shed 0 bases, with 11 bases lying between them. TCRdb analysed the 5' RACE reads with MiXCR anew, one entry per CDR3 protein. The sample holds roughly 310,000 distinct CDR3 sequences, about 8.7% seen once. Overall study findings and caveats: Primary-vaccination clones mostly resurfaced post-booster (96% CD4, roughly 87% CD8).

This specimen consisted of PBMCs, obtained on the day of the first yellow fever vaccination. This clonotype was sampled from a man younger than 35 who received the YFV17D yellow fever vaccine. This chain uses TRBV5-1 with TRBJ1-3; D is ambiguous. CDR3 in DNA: TGCGCCAGCAGCTTGTCCTCCTCTCTCTCTGGAAACACCATATATTTT. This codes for CASSLSSSLSGNTIYF.